This TCR beta chain was observed in a study of T cell responses to AZD1222 COVID-19 vaccine. Study context: Second doses at about 4 or about 12 weeks were pooled.

In germline, CDR1 is SGHTA, CDR2 FQGNSA. V shed 4 bases and J 7 bases; nucleotides not matched to a gene: 7. The CDR3 extends over 16 amino acids. Clones were sequenced by immunoSEQ multiplex PCR, and TCRdb holds only the in-frame ones, with some missing. The sample carries 84,000 or so clones, nearly 90% recorded once. General study points: White British people made up most donors, females outnumbered males, and clonal diversity was possibly underestimated. Nearly half of the spike-specific TCRs reportedly recognize variant regions that carry no mutations.

Comment on this clone: Its antigen is undetermined.

The TCR comes from an adult in good health. The input for sequencing was peripheral blood, taken on day 0 of AZD1222 vaccination. V and J are TRBV7-2 and TRBJ1-4, with TRBD1 matching over 12 bases. The CDR3: CASSSGDRGRVEKLFF. As DNA, the CDR3 is TGTGCCAGCAGCTCGGGGGACAGGGGGCGAGTTGAAAAACTGTTTTTT.